The 21 T cell receptor beta chains in this list originate from one sample, sequenced in a study of tumour-infiltrating T cells in Burkitt lymphoma. Produced via immunoSEQ multiplex PCR; TCRdb's table is partial and in-frame only. The sample lists about 7,100 clones; about 18% were seen once. The sequenced sample was tumor tissue. These receptors were collected from a human donor with diffuse large B-cell lymphoma.

This clone was detected only a few times. DNA for the CDR3: TGTGCCAGCAGCCCAAAACTAGCGGGATACTCTAATGAGCAGTTCTTC. Its translation: CASSPKLAGYSNEQFF. This sequence joins TRBV14 and TRBJ2-1; 10 nucleotides align to TRBD2. The germline CDR1 and CDR2 sequences are SGHDN and FVKESK. The CDR3 spans 16 residues. Trimming took 4 bases from V and 7 from J; bases not matched to a gene: 10.

The chain employs TRBV2 and TRBJ2-3; D is undetermined. Germline CDR1 and CDR2: SNHLY and FYNNEI. CDR3 length: 12 amino acids. Trimming removed 5 bases from V and 2 bases from J, with 5 bases in between. CDR3 sequence: CASSFSTDTQYF. CDR3 nucleotides: TGTGCCAGCAGTTTCTCCACAGATACGCAGTATTTT.

This clone was observed a few times. The V gene is TRBV27, the J gene TRBJ2-5; 11 nucleotides line up with TRBD2. V was pared by 5 bases and J by 1 base, with 12 bases of the junction left unmatched. Germline V lookup: CDR1 MNHEY, CDR2 SMNVEV (reference sequence). The length of the CDR3 is 18 residues. The CDR3 sequence is CASSTQPSGTSGQETQYF. Written as DNA, the CDR3 is TGTGCCAGCAGTACACAGCCTTCCGGGACTAGCGGCCAAGAGACCCAGTACTTC.

This sequence joins TRBV7-9 and TRBJ2-2, with 13 positions matching TRBD2. Germline V CDR1 and CDR2: SEHNR, FQNEAQ (reference sequence). V gave up 5 bases and J gave up 7 bases; unmatched junction bases: 7. CDR3 length: 16 amino acids. CDR3 DNA: TGTGCCAGCAGCAAAGGACTAGCGGGAGTTGTCGGGGAGCTGTTTTTT. It specifies CASSKGLAGVVGELFF.

This clone has a handful of counts. This sequence joins TRBV11-2 and TRBJ2-1, with TRBD1 identical over 9 bases. The CDR3 contains 16 residues. Germline trimming cut 5 bases from V and 4 bases from J; bases unmatched to any gene: 9. From germline, CDR1 is SGHAT and CDR2 FQNNGV. CDR3 region: CASSTYGQGTYNEQFF. The CDR3 DNA reads TGTGCCAGCAGCACATACGGACAGGGGACTTACAATGAGCAGTTCTTC.

The V call is TRBV2, the J call TRBJ2-5; 12 bases fit TRBD2. J gave up 5 bases and V 7 bases, and 8 bases lay outside the gene matches. The CDR3 covers 15 residues. CDR1 and CDR2 (germline): SNHLY, FYNNEI. CDR3: CASTLTSGSWETQYF. In DNA, the CDR3 is TGTGCCAGCACCCTGACTAGCGGGAGTTGGGAGACCCAGTACTTC.

This sequence joins TRBV5-1 and TRBJ2-3; TRBD2 aligns across 10 bases. Looked up from germline, CDR1 is SGHRS and CDR2 is YFSETQ. V lost 2 bases and J lost 5; bases outside the gene matches: 14. This CDR3 region has 18 residues. The CDR3 DNA is TGCGCCAGCAGCTTAAGGACTAGCGGCACCGGGAGGAAAGATACGCAGTATTTT. Translated: CASSLRTSGTGRKDTQYF.

Here the CDR3 DNA reads TGTGCCAGCAGTCAGCGGGAATTTGCGAACACCGGGGAGCTGTTTTTT. Encoded protein: CASSQREFANTGELFF. This rearrangement joins TRBV25-1 to TRBJ2-2; 7 bases fit TRBD2. Looked up from germline, CDR1 is MGHDK and CDR2 is SYGVNS. J was trimmed by 0 bases and V by 5 bases; bases with no gene match: 6. CDR3 length: 16 residues.

This clone was detected a few times. J is TRBJ1-5 and V is TRBV10-1, with 7 bases that match TRBD1. There are 13 residues in the CDR3. The junction had 6 bases not matched to a gene; V was cut back by 7 bases and J by 6 bases. Germline V gives CDR1 WNHNN, CDR2 SYGVQD (reference sequence). The chain's CDR3 is CASKVDRAQPQHF. The CDR3 region has the DNA TGCGCCAGCAAAGTAGACAGGGCTCAGCCCCAGCATTTT.

The chain carries TRBV9 and TRBJ1-4, with D possibly being TRBD1 (6 bases). The V gene lost 0 bases and the J gene lost 2 bases, with 17 bases spanning the gap. Germline CDR1 and CDR2: SGDLS and YYNGEE. The CDR3 is 18 amino acids. The CDR3 region has the DNA TGTGCCAGCAGCGTAGCCCCGGATACTCAGGGGACTAATGAAAAACTGTTTTTT. Translated: CASSVAPDTQGTNEKLFF.

This clone has just a few counts. The chain uses TRBV6-1 and TRBJ1-5; D perhaps matches TRBD1 (5 bases). The CDR3 runs 15 residues. Germline values: CDR1 MNHNS, CDR2 SASEGT. The V gene lost 1 base and the J gene lost 4 bases, with 11 bases spanning the gap. Here the CDR3 reads CASSEGWGGNQPQHF. The CDR3 DNA follows: TGTGCCAGCAGTGAAGGATGGGGCGGAAATCAGCCCCAGCATTTT.

This chain links TRBV6-1 with TRBJ2-1; TRBD2 agrees at 9 bases. Germline CDR1 is MNHNS and CDR2 is SASEGT. V lost 5 bases and J lost 5; bases outside the gene matches: 7. The CDR3 length is 15 residues. The CDR3: CASSKMTSGNNEQFF. The CDR3 coding sequence is TGTGCCAGCAGTAAGATGACTAGCGGAAACAATGAGCAGTTCTTC.

The rearrangement links TRBV7-3 to TRBJ2-1; maybe TRBD2 (6 bases). This CDR3 has 11 residues. Trimming removed 6 bases from V and 16 bases from J, with 16 bases in between. CDR1 and CDR2 from the germline V gene are SGHTA and FQGTGA. The CDR3 is CASSGGSGSFF. The CDR3 DNA follows: TGTGCCAGCAGTGGAGGGTCAGGATCCTTCTTC.

This clone was seen a few times. V is TRBV19 and J is TRBJ1-2, with D hard to call. Germline V gene sequence: CDR1 LNHDA, CDR2 SQIVND (reference sequence). CDR3 size: 12 residues. The germline V and J ends were trimmed by 5 bases and 5 bases, with 9 bases remaining between them. Written as DNA, the CDR3 is TGTGCCAGTAGTGAAATGGGTTATGGCTACACCTTC. It specifies CASSEMGYGYTF. The full variable domain, rest sourced from reference TRBV19 and TRBJ1-2, is DGGITQSPKYLFRKEGQNVTLSCEQNLNHDAMYWYRQDPGQGLRLIYYSQIVNDFQKGDIAEGYSVSREKKESFPLTVTSAQKNPTAFYLCASSEMGYGYTFGSGTRLTVV.

The J gene is TRBJ2-1, the V gene TRBV15; D gene ambiguous. Germline lookup yields CDR1 LNHNV and CDR2 YYDKDF (reference sequence). There are 14 residues in the CDR3. V lost 1 base and J lost 7, with 11 bases in between. This CDR3 reads CATSRGVVANEQFF. Written as DNA, the CDR3 is TGTGCCACCAGCAGAGGGGTGGTAGCTAATGAGCAGTTCTTC.

The chain is built from TRBV5-1 and TRBJ2-5; D gene ambiguous. Trimming took 1 base from V and 0 from J, leaving 4 bases between them. CDR3 length: 13 amino acids. The V gene's germline CDR1 is SGHRS and CDR2 YFSETQ. CDR3 in DNA: TGCGCCAGCAGCTTGTTGTACCAAGAGACCCAGTACTTC. Its protein product is CASSLLYQETQYF.

The CDR3 reads CSVVGLAEISYEQYF. In DNA form, the CDR3 reads TGCAGCGTTGTGGGGCTAGCGGAGATCTCCTACGAGCAGTACTTC. V and J are TRBV29-1 and TRBJ2-7; TRBD2 matches 7 bases. Germline V gene lookup returns CDR1 SQVTM and CDR2 ANQGSEA. The CDR3 length is 15 residues. V lost 4 bases, J lost 0 bases, and 9 bases stayed unmatched.

This clone was counted a few times. V and J are TRBV29-1 and TRBJ2-3, with D perhaps being TRBD1 or TRBD2 (5 bases each). The CDR3 is 15 amino acids. The V gene's germline CDR1 is SQVTM and CDR2 ANQGSEA. Deletions cut 3 bases from V and 1 base from J, with 14 bases between. The CDR3 DNA reads as TGCAGCGTTGATAAGGGGACCGGCCGCACAGATACGCAGTATTTT. It specifies CSVDKGTGRTDTQYF.

The chain recombines TRBV7-3 with TRBJ2-6, with TRBD2 matching over 7 bases. J lost 2 bases, V lost 5 bases, and 6 bases had no gene match. The CDR3 sequence is 16 residues long. Germline V lookup: CDR1 SGHTA, CDR2 FQGTGA. The CDR3 reads CASSPSSGAGANVLTF. The CDR3 nucleotides are TGTGCCAGCAGCCCCTCGAGCGGGGCTGGGGCCAACGTCCTGACTTTC.

The rearrangement uses TRBV11-2 and TRBJ2-2; D possibly uses TRBD1 or TRBD2 (5 bases each). Germline loops: CDR1 SGHAT, CDR2 FQNNGV. The CDR3 spans 14 residues. V was trimmed by 5 bases and J by 2 bases, leaving 9 bases between them. Written as DNA, the CDR3 is TGTGCCAGCAGCCGGGACGGAAACACCGGGGAGCTGTTTTTT. Translating it yields CASSRDGNTGELFF.

V is TRBV7-9 and J is TRBJ2-2; a weak D match, TRBD1 (6 bases). The germline CDR1 and CDR2 sequences are SEHNR and FQNEAQ (reference sequence). V was cut by 4 bases and J by 3 bases, with 9 bases left in between. The CDR3 runs to 14 residues. CDR3 in DNA: TGTGCCAGCAGCTCGGGACATGACACCGGGGAGCTGTTTTTT. It encodes CASSSGHDTGELFF.